Below are 10 T cell receptor beta chains sequenced from a single sample in a study of CD8 T cells in ankylosing spondylitis. Regarding the study as a whole: There was a TCR beta motif, made of several highly homologous variants, that appeared characteristic of ankylosing spondylitis blood.

No antigen has been identified for these receptors. From the 5' RACE reads, TCRdb called clonotypes with MiXCR, one entry per CDR3 protein. This sample has fewer than 550,000 distinct CDR3 sequences, with approximately 5.3% found just once. Specimen: blood, either unsorted or a sorted T cell fraction (not recorded which). Receptor source: a male donor with ankylosing spondylitis.

This clonotype was picked up a small number of times. The V call is TRBV18, the J call TRBJ2-1, with D unresolved. CDR1 is KGHSH, CDR2 LQKENI, per germline. Between the trimmed V and J ends, which lost 3 bases and 5 bases, there was a span of 11 bases. The CDR3 runs to 14 residues. CDR3 protein: CASSPVPQDNEQFF. The CDR3 DNA reads as TGTGCCAGCTCACCTGTCCCCCAGGACAATGAGCAGTTCTTC.

This clonotype was observed at least ten times. The CDR3 loop reads CASSFSDREAFF. Written as DNA, the CDR3 is TGTGCCAGCTCCTTTTCTGACAGGGAAGCTTTCTTT. The chain recombines TRBV18 with TRBJ1-1, with a possible D match to TRBD1 (6 bases). The V gene lost 6 bases and the J gene lost 8 bases, with 13 bases spanning the gap. The CDR3 is made up of 12 amino acids. The germline V gene has CDR1 KGHSH and CDR2 LQKENI.

In this sample, this clonotype turned up many times. J is TRBJ2-1 and V is TRBV4-2; 9 nucleotides align to TRBD2. J lost 2 bases, V lost 2 bases, and 4 bases had no gene match. The CDR3 is 16 amino acids. The germline CDR1 and CDR2 sequences are LGHNA and YNFKEQ. DNA for the CDR3: TGTGCCAGCAGCCAACGGGCTAGCGGGACCTACAATGAGCAGTTCTTC. Protein sequence: CASSQRASGTYNEQFF.

This clonotype turned up a few times. V and J are TRBV5-1 and TRBJ2-1; 8 bases line up with TRBD2. The CDR3 length is 14 residues. With V trimmed by 0 bases and J by 9 bases, 5 bases remained unmatched. The germline V gene has CDR1 SGHRS and CDR2 YFSETQ. CDR3 DNA: TGCGCCAGCAGCTTGGAGCGGGGGTGGAGTGAGCAGTTCTTC. Encoded protein: CASSLERGWSEQFF.

In its sample, this clonotype was seen many times. This chain uses TRBV20-1 with TRBJ1-1; D may be TRBD1 (5 bases). The CDR3 runs to 13 residues. The germline V gene encodes CDR1 DFQATT and CDR2 SNEGSKA (reference sequence). Trimming took off 2 bases at V and 8 bases at J, with 15 bases between the two ends. The CDR3 coding sequence is TGCAGTGCTAGATTTCCCTGGGGGGGAGAAGCTTTCTTT. This gives the protein CSARFPWGGEAFF.

This clonotype has ten or more counts. V is TRBV7-2 and J is TRBJ1-5; D uncertain. Per the germline V gene, CDR1 is SGHTA and CDR2 is FQGNSA. The V and J ends lost 5 bases and 4 bases respectively, with 9 bases between them. The CDR3 consists of 13 residues. CDR3 protein: CASSPGTNQPQHF. For the CDR3, the DNA is TGTGCCAGCAGCCCCGGCACTAATCAGCCCCAGCATTTT. Together with reference TRBV7-2 and TRBJ1-5, the CDR3 gives the full variable domain: GAGVSQSPSNKVTEKGKDVELRCDPISGHTALYWYRQSLGQGLEFLIYFQGNSAPDKSGLPSDRFSAERTGGSVSTLTIQRTQQEDSAVYLCASSPGTNQPQHFGDGTRLSIL.

This clonotype was seen many times. The chain joins TRBV6-1 to TRBJ2-5; 8 bases align to TRBD2. Trimming cost V 9 bases and J 0 bases; bases outside gene matches: 3. The CDR3 covers 13 residues. Germline lookup yields CDR1 MNHNS and CDR2 SASEGT. The CDR3 sequence is CASWTSNQETQYF. CDR3 sequence (DNA): TGTGCCAGTTGGACTAGCAACCAAGAGACCCAGTACTTC.

The chain uses TRBV20-1 and TRBJ2-3, with 13 bases matching TRBD2. The CDR3 spans 14 residues. Germline loops: CDR1 DFQATT, CDR2 SNEGSKA (reference sequence). J lost 9 bases, V lost 6 bases, and 9 bases had no gene match. The CDR3 nucleotides read TGCAGTGCAAGACTAGCGGGGGGCTCCGGGACGCAGTATTTT. Its protein product is CSARLAGGSGTQYF.

V gene TRBV5-1 combines with J gene TRBJ2-2; a possible D gene is TRBD2 (5 bases). V lost 2 bases, J lost 1 base, and 12 bases lay in between. The CDR3 runs 16 residues. Germline lookup yields CDR1 SGHRS and CDR2 YFSETQ. Here the CDR3 DNA reads TGCGCCAGCAGCTTATTAATGAGCGGGAACACCGGGGAGCTGTTTTTT. Its translation is CASSLLMSGNTGELFF.

This clonotype appeared many times. V usage is TRBV7-9 and J usage is TRBJ2-5; no clear D. The CDR3 has 12 residues. Between the trimmed V and J ends, which lost 2 bases and 5 bases, there was a span of 6 bases. Germline V gives CDR1 SEHNR, CDR2 FQNEAQ (reference sequence). The CDR3 protein is CASSLQEETQYF. The CDR3 DNA sequence: TGTGCCAGCAGCTTACAGGAGGAGACCCAGTACTTC.